This T cell receptor (beta chain) is from a study of blood T cell repertoires in COVID-19. Background on the study: The origin of the acute and convalescent COVID-19 samples was the United States, Italy and Spain. Nucleic acid was either cDNA or gDNA, and it came from T cells, B-cell-depleted T cells, or PBMCs.

V dropped 4 bases and J dropped 1 base, with 10 bases sitting between them. Per the germline V gene, CDR1 is SGHTA and CDR2 is FQGNSA. The CDR3 has 15 amino acids. Per the authors' pipeline: Nucleated cell number was recorded as an estimate derived from reference gene primer amplification. Here immunoSEQ multiplex PCR was the method, and the copy in TCRdb shows in-frame clones only, minus some. For V, J and clone size, that table is used; D and trimming come from the DNA. The sample has about 150,000 clones; 70% to 90% are singletons. The sequence was collected from a man aged 65-85 years with acute or convalescent COVID-19. Sequencing was carried out using peripheral blood. The V gene is TRBV7-2, the J gene TRBJ2-2; D might be TRBD1 (6 bases). CDR3 in amino acids: CASSYDRLNTGELFF. As DNA, the CDR3 is TGTGCCAGCAGCTATGACAGGTTGAACACCGGGGAGCTGTTTTTT.